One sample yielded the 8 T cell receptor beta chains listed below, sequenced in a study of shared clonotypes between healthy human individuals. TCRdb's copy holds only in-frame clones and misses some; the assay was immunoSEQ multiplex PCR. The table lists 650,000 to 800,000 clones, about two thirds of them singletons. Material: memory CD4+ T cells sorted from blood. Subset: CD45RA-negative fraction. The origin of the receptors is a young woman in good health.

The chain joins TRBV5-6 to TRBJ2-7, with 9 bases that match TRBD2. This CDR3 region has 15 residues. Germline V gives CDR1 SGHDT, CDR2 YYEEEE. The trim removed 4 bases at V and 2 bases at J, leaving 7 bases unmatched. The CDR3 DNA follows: TGTGCCAGCAGCCCCGGACTAGCGAGCGCCTACGAGCAGTACTTC. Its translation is CASSPGLASAYEQYF. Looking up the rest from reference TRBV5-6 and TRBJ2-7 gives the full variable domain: DAGVTQSPTHLIKTRGQQVTLRCSPKSGHDTVSWYQQALGQGPQFIFQYYEEEERQRGNFPDRFSGHQFPNYSSELNVNALLLGDSALYLCASSPGLASAYEQYFGPGTRLTVT.

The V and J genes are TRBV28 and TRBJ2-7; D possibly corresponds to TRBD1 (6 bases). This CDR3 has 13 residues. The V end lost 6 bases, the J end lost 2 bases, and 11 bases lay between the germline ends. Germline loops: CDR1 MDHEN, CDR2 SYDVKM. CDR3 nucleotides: TGTGCCAGCAGGGGGGCCCTCCCCTACGAGCAGTACTTC. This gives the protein CASRGALPYEQYF. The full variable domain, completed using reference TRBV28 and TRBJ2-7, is DVKVTQSSRYLVKRTGEKVFLECVQDMDHENMFWYRQDPGLGLRLIYFSYDVKMKEKGDIPEGYSVSREKKERFSLILESASTNQTSMYLCASRGALPYEQYFGPGTRLTVT.

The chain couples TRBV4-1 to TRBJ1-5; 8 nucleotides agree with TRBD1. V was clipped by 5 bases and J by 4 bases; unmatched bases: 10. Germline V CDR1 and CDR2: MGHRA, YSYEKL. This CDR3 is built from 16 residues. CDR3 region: CASSFTDRGQNQPQHF. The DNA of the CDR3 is TGCGCCAGCAGCTTTACAGACAGGGGCCAAAATCAGCCCCAGCATTTT.

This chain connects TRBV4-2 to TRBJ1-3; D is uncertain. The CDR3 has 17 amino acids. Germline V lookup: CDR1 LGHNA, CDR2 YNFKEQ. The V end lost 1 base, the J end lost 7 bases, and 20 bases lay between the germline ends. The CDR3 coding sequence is TGTGCCAGCAGCCAAGGCCGGGAACCCACCCGGACGAACACCATATATTTT. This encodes CASSQGREPTRTNTIYF.

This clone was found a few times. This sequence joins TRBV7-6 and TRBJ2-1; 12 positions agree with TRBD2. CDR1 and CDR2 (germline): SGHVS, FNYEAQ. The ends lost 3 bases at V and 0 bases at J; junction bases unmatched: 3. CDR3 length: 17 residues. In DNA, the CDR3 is TGTGCCAGCAGCTTGCTAGCGGGAGGGAGCTCCTACAATGAGCAGTTCTTC. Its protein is CASSLLAGGSSYNEQFF.

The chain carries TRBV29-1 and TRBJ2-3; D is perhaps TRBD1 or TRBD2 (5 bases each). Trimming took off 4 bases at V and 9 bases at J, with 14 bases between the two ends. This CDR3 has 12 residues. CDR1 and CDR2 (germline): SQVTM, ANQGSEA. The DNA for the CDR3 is TGCAGCGTTGGGGGGAAGGGGAACACGCAGTATTTT. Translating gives CSVGGKGNTQYF.

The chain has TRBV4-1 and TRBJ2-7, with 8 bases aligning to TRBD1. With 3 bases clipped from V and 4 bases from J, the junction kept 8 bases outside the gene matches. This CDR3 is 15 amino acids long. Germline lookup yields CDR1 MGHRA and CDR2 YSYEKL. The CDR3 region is CASSQGQDASYEQYF. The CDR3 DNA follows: TGCGCCAGCAGCCAGGGACAGGACGCCTCATACGAGCAGTACTTC.

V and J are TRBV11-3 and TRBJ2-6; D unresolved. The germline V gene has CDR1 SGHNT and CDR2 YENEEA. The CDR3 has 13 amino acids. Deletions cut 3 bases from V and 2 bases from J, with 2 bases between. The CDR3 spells CASSLTGANVLTF. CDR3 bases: TGTGCCAGCAGCTTGACTGGGGCCAACGTCCTGACTTTC.